The T cell receptor beta chain described here comes from a study of post-analysis software for immune sequencing data. Study-wide context: Clinical courses comprised relapsing-remitting, secondary progressive and progressive-relapsing multiple sclerosis.

About this clonotype itself: The antigen is undetermined.

Points from the study as a whole: Compared against controls, patients with multiple sclerosis displayed significantly lower normalized Chao1 diversity. When patients were compared with controls, a handful of TRBV segments were more frequent, TRBV5-6, TRBV5-1 and TRBV20-1 among them. F-measure co-clustering was strong for batch-matched samples.

The CDR3 covers 18 residues. CDR1 is LGHDT and CDR2 is YNNKEL in the germline V gene (reference sequence). Presence of unique molecular identifiers characterized the TCR beta cDNA libraries. T cells numbering about 0.95 to 10 million gave rise to about 540,000 cDNA molecules. Each CDR3 protein is one row after TCRdb ran MiXCR on the PCR reads. The profile shows roughly 870,000 distinct CDR3 sequences, around 53% of them singletons. This chain uses TRBV3-1 with TRBJ2-5, with 8 bases that match TRBD2. TRBJ2-7 explains the end of the DNA better; the J call may be wrong. Sample: blood. The origin of this receptor is a girl under 18 with multiple sclerosis. CDR3 bases: TGTGCCAGCAGCCAAGATCTGGCGGGAGGCGCCTCAAACTACGAGCAGTACTTC. Its translation is CASSQDLAGGASNYEQYF.